The 12 T cell receptor beta chains listed next were all sequenced from one sample in a study of identical twins. TCRdb fed the 5' RACE reads into MiXCR, producing one record per CDR3 protein. Seen here are nearly 900,000 distinct CDR3 sequences, about 12% observed once, and the top ten hold around 1.5%. This sample was shared with a second study, whose subject was yellow fever vaccine responses in identical twins.

The source material was PBMCs. Every receptor here comes from a young woman in good health.

This clonotype was counted at least ten times. The chain recombines TRBV10-3 with TRBJ2-7, with D perhaps matching TRBD2 (5 bases). V shed 10 bases and J shed 5 bases, with 18 bases lying between them. The CDR3 spans 13 residues. From germline, CDR1 is ENHRY and CDR2 SYGVKD. The CDR3 protein is CATGADPTDEQYF. CDR3 DNA sequence: TGTGCCACCGGAGCGGACCCTACGGACGAGCAGTACTTC.

At least ten counts were recorded for this clonotype. The chain joins TRBV5-1 to TRBJ2-3, with D hard to call. The CDR3 has 14 amino acids. Germline-derived CDR1 and CDR2 are SGHRS and YFSETQ. V shed 5 bases and J shed 2 bases, with 12 bases lying between them. This CDR3 reads CASRANSYTDTQYF. Here the CDR3 DNA reads TGCGCCAGCAGGGCCAACTCTTACACAGATACGCAGTATTTT.

Many counts were recorded for this clonotype. The chain is built from TRBV12-3 or TRBV12-4 and TRBJ2-4; 7 bases fit TRBD2. The CDR3 contains 17 residues. V shed 2 bases, J shed 2 bases, and the junction held 9 bases outside the gene matches. This chain's CDR3 is CASSLRERGTTKNIQYF. The CDR3 DNA is TGTGCCAGCAGTTTAAGGGAGCGGGGAACAACCAAAAACATTCAGTACTTC.

This clonotype was recorded at least ten times. The junction departs from the called germline gene at one end, perhaps through a read error. The chain carries TRBV12-3 or TRBV12-4 and TRBJ1-6; D perhaps matches TRBD1 (5 bases). This CDR3 contains 14 residues. CDR3 loop: CASSFGGYNSPLHF. In DNA, the CDR3 is TGCGCCAGCAGCTTCGGGGGTTACAATTCACCCCTCCACTTT.

The V and J genes are TRBV6-5 and TRBJ1-1; 8 nucleotides align to TRBD1. In germline, CDR1 is MNHEY, CDR2 SVGAGI. The V gene end was trimmed by 0 bases and the J gene end by 6 bases; junction bases not matched to a gene: 6. The CDR3 is 15 residues long. The CDR3 sequence: CASSYSTGGSSEAFF. CDR3 nucleotide sequence: TGTGCCAGCAGTTACTCAACAGGGGGGAGCTCTGAAGCTTTCTTT.

V and J are TRBV19 and TRBJ2-1; D unclear. Trimming shortened V by 3 bases and J by 1 base, and 10 bases separated the two germline ends. The CDR3 runs 15 residues. From germline, CDR1 is LNHDA and CDR2 SQIVND (reference sequence). CDR3 DNA sequence: TGTGCCAGTAGTATCGAACCGGGTTCCTACAATGAGCAGTTCTTC. The encoded protein is CASSIEPGSYNEQFF.

This chain links TRBV7-9 with TRBJ2-1; 10 positions match TRBD2. The trim removed 5 bases at V and 1 base at J, leaving 8 bases unmatched. Looked up from germline, CDR1 is SEHNR and CDR2 is FQNEAQ (reference sequence). The CDR3 has 17 residues. The CDR3 sequence is CASSPPSGGQSYNEQFF. CDR3 nucleotide sequence: TGTGCCAGCAGCCCACCTAGCGGGGGCCAATCCTACAATGAGCAGTTCTTC.

Ten or more counts support this clonotype. The rearrangement uses TRBV4-2 and TRBJ2-1; 15 bases are shared with TRBD2. CDR1 LGHNA and CDR2 YNFKEQ come from the germline V gene. The CDR3 totals 21 residues. The V and J ends lost 0 bases and 0 bases, in that order; junction bases with no gene match: 9. The CDR3 loop is CASSQDRGLAGGPFSYNEQFF. CDR3 coding DNA: TGTGCCAGCAGCCAAGATCGCGGACTAGCGGGGGGGCCGTTCTCCTACAATGAGCAGTTCTTC.

This clonotype was recorded a few times. V usage is TRBV24-1 and J usage is TRBJ2-2; D possibly corresponds to TRBD1 (6 bases). Trimming left V 3 bases short and J 5 bases short, with 21 bases between. CDR1 and CDR2 (germline): KGHDR, SFDVKD. CDR3 length: 18 residues. The DNA of the CDR3 is TGTGCCACCAGTGATAATACAGGGCTTAGAGGGAGAACCGGGGAGCTGTTTTTT. Its protein product is CATSDNTGLRGRTGELFF.

This clonotype was detected only once. This rearrangement joins TRBV20-1 to TRBJ2-3; D is tentatively TRBD1 or TRBD2 (5 bases each). Trimming pared 6 bases from V and 5 bases from J, leaving 21 bases between. Germline V CDR1 and CDR2: DFQATT, SNEGSKA (reference sequence). CDR3 length: 15 residues. CDR3 residues: CSAPGPAHAGDTQYF. CDR3 bases: TGCAGTGCCCCGGGACCGGCGCATGCGGGAGATACGCAGTATTTT.

The chain is built from TRBV24-1 and TRBJ2-7; 11 nucleotides align to TRBD2. CDR1 is KGHDR and CDR2 is SFDVKD in the germline V gene. The CDR3 runs 14 residues. Trimming cost V 9 bases and J 0 bases; bases outside gene matches: 3. The CDR3 region has the DNA TGTGCCACCCCTAGCGGGGGGCCCTCCTACGAGCAGTACGTC. Its protein is CATPSGGPSYEQYV.

A few counts support this clonotype. This chain uses TRBV5-1 with TRBJ2-2; 9 positions match TRBD1. Trimming removed 3 bases from V and 7 bases from J; junction bases left unmatched: 10. The germline CDR1 and CDR2 sequences are SGHRS and YFSETQ. The CDR3 loop spans 16 amino acids. Written as DNA, the CDR3 is TGCGCCAGCAGCTCCAGACCGGGACAGGGTCACGGGGAGCTGTTTTTT. Encoded protein: CASSSRPGQGHGELFF.